This T cell receptor beta chain was retrieved from a study of T cell responses to AZD1222 COVID-19 vaccine. General study results and limits: Following two doses of AZD1222, Spike-specific TCR breadth and depth rose. Baseline seropositivity occurred in only a handful of AZD1222 recipients. Nearly half of the spike-specific TCRs reportedly recognize variant regions that carry no mutations.

Assay used: immunoSEQ multiplex PCR; TCRdb lists only in-frame clones, some missing. The profile covers roughly 71,000 clones, with roughly 85% appearing a single time and approximately 20% taken by the ten largest. The V end was cut by 1 base, the J end by 6 bases, with 10 bases between. CDR3 length: 13 amino acids. Looked up from germline, CDR1 is LNHDA and CDR2 is SQIVND (reference sequence). As concerns this clone: Antigen specificity is unknown.

The sequencing here drew on peripheral blood, taken on day 0 of AZD1222 vaccination. The sequence was obtained from an adult in good health. The chain recombines TRBV19 with TRBJ2-7, with D possibly TRBD2 on 6 matching bases. CDR3 DNA sequence: TGTGCCAGTAGTATAGTTGGAGGGGCCGAGCAGTACTTC. The encoded protein is CASSIVGGAEQYF.